This T cell receptor (beta chain) derives from a study of beta chain features in type 1 diabetes. Every bit of the isolated RNA underwent reverse transcription, so sequencing read expressed TCRB transcripts. An average of around 3.9 million reads was obtained for naive, central memory and regulatory T cell samples. Libraries were prepared by immunoSEQ multiplex PCR; TCRdb keeps only in-frame clonotypes and omits some of them. The profile shows about 340,000 clones, about 13% of them singletons. In this sample, this clone turned up a few times. Its specificity is unknown. Sorting that relied on CD45RO/CCR7/CD25/CD127/CD95/CD27 yielded CD4+ naive, central memory, regulatory and stem cell-like memory cells. The study, taken as a whole, reports: A pattern of fewer insertions and more deletions at VDJ junctions was seen in type 1 diabetes patients. People with Type 1 diabetes carried modestly yet significantly shorter TCRB CDR3s in all four CD4+ subsets. The study found that naive, central memory and Treg TCRB repertoires appeared more similar in patients than in healthy donors.

The sequence came from a woman under 30 with type 1 diabetes. The sequenced material came from naive CD4+ T cells from blood.

DNA of the CDR3: TGTGCCAGCAGCTTAACGGGGGCGACTAACCAAGAGACCCAGTACTTC. It specifies CASSLTGATNQETQYF. The genes are TRBV7-3 and TRBJ2-5; tentatively, D is TRBD1 (6 bases). CDR3 length: 16 amino acids. Looked up from germline, CDR1 is SGHTA and CDR2 is FQGTGA. Trimming removed 0 bases from V and 0 bases from J, with 11 bases in between.